Sequencing of this T cell receptor (beta chain) was carried out in a study of beta chain features in type 1 diabetes. The CDR3 consists of 13 residues. With 10 bases removed from V and 6 bases from J, the gap between germline ends came to 16 bases. Germline V gives CDR1 MNHEY, CDR2 SMNVEV (reference sequence). A few counts support this clone. Every sorted population was more than 95% pure. The whole isolated RNA underwent reverse transcription, so sequencing captured expressed TCRB transcripts. Method: immunoSEQ multiplex PCR; TCRdb's copy keeps in-frame clones and lacks some. The sample carries 620,000 or so clones, 15% recorded once.

The sequence came from a man younger than 30 in good health. What was sequenced was naive CD4+ T cells from blood. The chain recombines TRBV27 with TRBJ2-1; D might be TRBD2 (5 bases). Here the CDR3 reads CATRTYTSNEQFF. CDR3 nucleotides: TGTGCCACCCGGACTTACACCTCCAATGAGCAGTTCTTC.